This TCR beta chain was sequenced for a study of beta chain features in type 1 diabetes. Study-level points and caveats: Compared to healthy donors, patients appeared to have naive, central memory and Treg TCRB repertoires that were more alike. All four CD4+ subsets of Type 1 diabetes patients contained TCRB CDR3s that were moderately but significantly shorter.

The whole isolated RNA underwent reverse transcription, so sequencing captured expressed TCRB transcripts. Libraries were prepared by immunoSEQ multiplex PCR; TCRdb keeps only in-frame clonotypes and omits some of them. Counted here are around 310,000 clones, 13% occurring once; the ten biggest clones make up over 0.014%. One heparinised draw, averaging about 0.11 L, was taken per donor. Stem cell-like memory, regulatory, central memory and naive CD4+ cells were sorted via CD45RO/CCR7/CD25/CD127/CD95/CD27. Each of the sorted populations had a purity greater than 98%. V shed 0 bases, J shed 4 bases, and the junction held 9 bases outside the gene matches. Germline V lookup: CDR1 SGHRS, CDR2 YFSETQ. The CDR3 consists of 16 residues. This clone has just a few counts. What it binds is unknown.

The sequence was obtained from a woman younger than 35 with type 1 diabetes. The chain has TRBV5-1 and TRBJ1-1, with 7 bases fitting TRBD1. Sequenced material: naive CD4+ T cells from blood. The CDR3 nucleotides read TGCGCCAGCAGCTTGGGGGCCCAGGGGGTGGGCACTGAAGCTTTCTTT. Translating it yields CASSLGAQGVGTEAFF.